Each of the 5 T cell receptor beta chains below was sequenced from the same sample in a study of cytomegalovirus exposure and HLA in healthy donors. Primers included in the PCR were 60 Vbeta and 13 Jbeta primers. TCRdb's table, derived via immunoSEQ multiplex PCR, lists solely in-frame clones and lacks some. The table lists around 140,000 clones, 82% of them singletons. The sequencing sample was made of PBMCs. The receptors were sampled from a man between 18 and 29 years old in good health and CMV-seropositive.

This chain uses TRBV15 with TRBJ2-3, with 10 nucleotides matching TRBD2. The CDR3 spans 15 residues. The V gene end was trimmed by 2 bases and the J gene end by 6 bases; junction bases not matched to a gene: 5. In germline, CDR1 is LNHNV, CDR2 YYDKDF (reference sequence). This chain's CDR3 is CATSRLAGEWDTQYF. CDR3 sequence (DNA): TGTGCCACCAGCAGACTAGCGGGAGAGTGGGATACGCAGTATTTT.

This clone was detected a few times. This chain connects TRBV29-1 to TRBJ2-1; D may be TRBD2 (6 bases). CDR3 length: 17 residues. The ends were cut back, 0 bases at V and 2 bases at J, with 17 bases in the middle. The germline V gene has CDR1 SQVTM and CDR2 ANQGSEA. CDR3 nucleotides: TGCAGCGTTGAAGACCCTAGCGCTCTAACCCCCTACAATGAGCAGTTCTTC. Translation gives CSVEDPSALTPYNEQFF.

The chain links TRBV9 to TRBJ1-3, with D perhaps TRBD1 (6 bases). Germline assignment: CDR1 SGDLS and CDR2 YYNGEE. The CDR3 runs to 16 residues. The V end was cut by 4 bases, the J end by 0 bases, with 14 bases between. The chain's CDR3 is CASSISGTHSGNTIYF. The CDR3 DNA follows: TGTGCCAGCAGCATCTCCGGGACACACTCTGGAAACACCATATATTTT.

The genes are TRBV6-4 and TRBJ1-3, with a possible D match to TRBD1 (5 bases). V was pared by 0 bases and J by 3 bases, with 12 bases between. The germline CDR1 and CDR2 sequences are MRHNA and SNTAGT. The CDR3 totals 16 residues. This chain's CDR3 is CASSDSRGILGNTIYF. Written as DNA, the CDR3 is TGTGCCAGCAGTGACTCACGGGGGATTCTTGGAAACACCATATATTTT.

The rearrangement uses TRBV2 and TRBJ2-7; 7 positions match TRBD2. J was trimmed by 3 bases and V by 5 bases; bases with no gene match: 4. The germline gives CDR1 SNHLY, CDR2 FYNNEI. The CDR3 contains 13 residues. The CDR3 sequence is CASSSGGFYEQYF. The CDR3 nucleotides are TGTGCCAGCAGTTCGGGAGGATTCTACGAGCAGTACTTC.